This is a list of T cell receptor beta chains from one sample in a study of liver allograft versus peripheral blood T cells. TCRdb reanalysed the reads using MiXCR and keeps one entry per CDR3 protein. The data contain about 580 distinct CDR3 sequences, 11% of them singletons. All receptors derive from a human patient who had a liver transplant. Some T cells may have originated in the graft donor. Each CDR3 is given without its conserved first and last residue.

cdr3_length,v_call,cdr3_aa
13,TRBV12-3/TRBV12-4,TSSFLGIGNQPQR
13,TRBV19,ASSMAGHSNQPQH
12,TRBV6-5,ASRASGQHYGYT
12,TRBV20-1,SAQSAGGWNEQF
13,TRBV29-1,SVGVWGQHNEKLF
14,TRBV10-3,AIRGSGGAGTGELF
13,TRBV19,ASNSPGRNNYGYT
10,TRBV7-9,ASSLSTDTQY
15,TRBV5-1,ASSLATGTLNTGELF
12,TRBV19,ASSISGLYNEQF
11,TRBV6-6,ASSYAGPYEQY
13,TRBV20-1,SAPYTSGITSEQY
13,TRBV3-1,ASSQDLQGTYGYT